This T cell receptor (beta chain) comes out of a study of blood T cell repertoires in COVID-19. Turning to the study itself: Acute and convalescent COVID-19 samples came from the United States, Italy and Spain. Nucleic acid was either cDNA or gDNA, and it came from T cells, B-cell-depleted T cells, or PBMCs.

The authors' processing: Counts of nucleated cells, estimated from reference gene primer amplification, were obtained. The data were produced by immunoSEQ multiplex PCR, yet TCRdb's version contains in-frame clones alone and is incomplete. The V and J calls and clone size are taken from that table; D and trimming were inferred from the DNA. This table has 16,000 or so clones, 80% to 90% appearing once. Deletions cut 0 bases from V and 5 bases from J, with 16 bases between. CDR1 and CDR2 (germline): MNHNY, SVGAGI (reference sequence). The CDR3 loop spans 16 amino acids. The chain joins TRBV6-6 to TRBJ1-2, with no clear D. Material for sequencing was peripheral blood. This receptor was identified in an older man with acute or convalescent COVID-19. The CDR3 DNA reads TGTGCCAGCAGTTACTCAGGAGGAAACAATGATTATGGCTACACCTTC. As protein: CASSYSGGNNDYGYTF.